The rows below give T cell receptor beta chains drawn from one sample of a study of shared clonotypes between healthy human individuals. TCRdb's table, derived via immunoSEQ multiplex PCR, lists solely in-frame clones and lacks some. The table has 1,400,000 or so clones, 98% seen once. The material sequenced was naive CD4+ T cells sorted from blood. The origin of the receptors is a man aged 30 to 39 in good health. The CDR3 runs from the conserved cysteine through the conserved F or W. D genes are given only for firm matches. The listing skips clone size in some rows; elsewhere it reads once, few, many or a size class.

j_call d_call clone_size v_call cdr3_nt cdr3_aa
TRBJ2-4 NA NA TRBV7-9 TGTGCCAGCAGCTTGACAGGACAAAAAAACATTCAGTACTTC CASSLTGQKNIQYF
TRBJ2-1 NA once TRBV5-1 TGCGCCAGCAGCTTCACGACCTCCTACAATGAGCAGTTCTTC CASSFTTSYNEQFF
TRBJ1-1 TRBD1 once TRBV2 TGTGCCAGCAAGTTCGACAGGGGGCAAGTAACCACTGAAGCTTTCTTT CASKFDRGQVTTEAFF
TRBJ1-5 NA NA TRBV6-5 TGTGCCAGCAGCGAGGGGGGTCAGCCCCAGCATTTT CASSEGGQPQHF
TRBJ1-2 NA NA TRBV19 TGTGCCAGTAGTATCGGGCAGGGTGAGATCTATGGCTACACCTTC CASSIGQGEIYGYTF
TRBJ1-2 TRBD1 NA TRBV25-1 TGTGCCAGCAGTGGGGACCGCGGACAGGGGGTATCAGGCTATGGCTACACCTTC CASSGDRGQGVSGYGYTF
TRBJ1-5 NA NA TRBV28 TGTGCCAGCAGTTTCGCGGCCCAGGGTCAGCCCCAGCATTTT CASSFAAQGQPQHF
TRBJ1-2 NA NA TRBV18 TGTGCCAGCTCGAACCACGGGTATGGCTACACCTTC CASSNHGYGYTF
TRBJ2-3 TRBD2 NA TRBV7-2 TGTGCCAGCAGCTTAGCGGCGGGAGGGCCGACAGATACGCAGTATTTT CASSLAAGGPTDTQYF
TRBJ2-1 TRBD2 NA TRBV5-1 TGCGCCAGCAGCTTGGAGCTAGCGGGAGGGATGCACACTGAGCAGTTCTTC CASSLELAGGMHTEQFF
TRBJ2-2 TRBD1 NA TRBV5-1 TGCGCCAGCAGCGCCCCGGTGGGGACTGACAGGGGGAACACCGGGGAGCTGTTTTTT CASSAPVGTDRGNTGELFF
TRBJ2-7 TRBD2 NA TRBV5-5 TGTGCCAGCAGCTTGCTGGCGGGGGGAAGTGGCGAGCAGTACTTC CASSLLAGGSGEQYF
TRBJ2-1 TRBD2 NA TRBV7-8 TGTGCCAGCAGCCCGGGACTAGCGGGGCAATTTGAGCAGTTCTTC CASSPGLAGQFEQFF
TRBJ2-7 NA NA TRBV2 TGTGCCAGCACCCCGGACAGTTACGAGCAGTACTTC CASTPDSYEQYF
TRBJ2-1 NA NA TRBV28 TGTGCCAGCAGTTTAAAAGGAGTGCGCGCACTGGCCTACAATGAGCAGTTCTTC CASSLKGVRALAYNEQFF
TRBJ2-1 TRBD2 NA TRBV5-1 TGCGCCAGCATCCGTCAGCCGAGACTAGCGGGAGGGAGAGGGGATGGAGGCAATGAGCAGTTCTTC CASIRQPRLAGGRGDGGNEQFF
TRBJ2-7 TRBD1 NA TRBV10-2 TGCGCCAGCAGCGTCAGGGGGCCGTACGAGCAGTACTTC CASSVRGPYEQYF
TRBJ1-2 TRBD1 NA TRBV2 TGTGCCAGCCGGACAGGTGGAGGCTACACCTTC CASRTGGGYTF
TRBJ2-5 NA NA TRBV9 TGTGCCAGCAGCGTAGGTCCTAGTCTAGAGACCCAGTACTTC CASSVGPSLETQYF
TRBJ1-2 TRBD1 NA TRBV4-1 TGCGCCAGCAGCCAAGAAGGGTGGACAGGGAGTCGCTATGGCTACACCTTC CASSQEGWTGSRYGYTF
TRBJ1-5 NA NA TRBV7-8 TGTGCCAGCAGCTCCCGGGACGGCCACAATCAGCCCCAGCATTTT CASSSRDGHNQPQHF
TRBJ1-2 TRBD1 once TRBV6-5 TGTGCCAGCAGTGGTTCGGACAGGGCTGGCTACACCTTC CASSGSDRAGYTF
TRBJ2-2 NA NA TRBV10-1 TGCGCCAGCAGTGTTAAAGTGGGCACCGGGGAGCTGTTTTTT CASSVKVGTGELFF
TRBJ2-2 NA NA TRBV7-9 TGTGCCAGCAGCCGGGGCCAGAACACCGGGGAGCTGTTTTTT CASSRGQNTGELFF
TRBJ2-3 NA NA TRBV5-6 TGTGCCAGCAGCTTGTTGGCTGGGCCGTTCACAGATACGCAGTATTTT CASSLLAGPFTDTQYF
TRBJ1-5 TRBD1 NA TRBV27 TGTGCCAGCAGTCCCAGGACAGGGCTTAGCAATCAGCCCCAGCATTTT CASSPRTGLSNQPQHF
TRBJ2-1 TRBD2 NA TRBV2 TGTGCCAGCAGTTTTCAAACTAGCGGGAGACCTTCCTCCTACAATGAGCAGTTCTTC CASSFQTSGRPSSYNEQFF
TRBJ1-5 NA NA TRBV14 TGTGCCAGCAGCCGTAGTCCTGATCAGCCCCAGCATTTT CASSRSPDQPQHF
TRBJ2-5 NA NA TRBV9 TGTGCCAGCAGCGTAGATTCCCCGGGACTTTTGCAAGAGACCCAGTACTTC CASSVDSPGLLQETQYF
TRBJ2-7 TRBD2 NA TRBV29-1 TGCAGCGTTGGGTCCCCCTCCCGCACCGGGACTAGGAGATACTACGAGCAGTACTTC CSVGSPSRTGTRRYYEQYF
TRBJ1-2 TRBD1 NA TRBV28 TGTGCCAGCCAACAGACAGGGGGCCCCCTCGGTGGCTACACCTTC CASQQTGGPLGGYTF
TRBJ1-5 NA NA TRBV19 TGTGCCAGTAGTATCGGCGGGGCCGAGCTTCTGCCCCAGCATTTT CASSIGGAELLPQHF
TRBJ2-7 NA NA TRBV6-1 TGTGCCAGCACGGCTAGCTGGGGCTCCTACGAGCAGTACTTC CASTASWGSYEQYF
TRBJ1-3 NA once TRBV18 TGTGCCAGCTCACCCGAGACAGTGTCTGGAAACACCATATATTTT CASSPETVSGNTIYF
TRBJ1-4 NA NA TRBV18 TGTGCCAGCTCCCTTTCGACAGGACGGGTGGAAAAACTGTTTTTT CASSLSTGRVEKLFF
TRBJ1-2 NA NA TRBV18 TGTGCCAGCTCACTCGGGGTAGGCTATGGCTACACCTTC CASSLGVGYGYTF
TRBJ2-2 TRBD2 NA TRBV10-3 TGTGCCATCAGTGGAGGCGGTTTAGCGGGAATCGGGGAGCTGTTTTTT CAISGGGLAGIGELFF
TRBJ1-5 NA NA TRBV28 TGTGCCAGCAGTTTAGTAAGGTCTGCGGGACCGTCCGACCAGCCCCAGCATTTT CASSLVRSAGPSDQPQHF
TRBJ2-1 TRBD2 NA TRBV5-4 TGTGCCAGCAGCTTGGATCCCAGCGGGAGGGCCACTAATGAGCAGTTCTTC CASSLDPSGRATNEQFF
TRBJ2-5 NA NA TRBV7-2 TGTGCCAGCAGCTTAGAAGGGGGGCCCCAAGAGACCCAGTACTTC CASSLEGGPQETQYF
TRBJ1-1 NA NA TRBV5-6 TGTGCCAGCAGCTTCTTTACCGGGTTCTTCACTGAAGCTTTCTTT CASSFFTGFFTEAFF
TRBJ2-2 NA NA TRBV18 TGTGCCAGCTCACCCGAGGCAGGGAAGCCCGGGGAGCTGTTTTTT CASSPEAGKPGELFF
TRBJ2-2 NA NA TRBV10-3 TGTGCCATCCCAAAGGGATTGACCCCCACCGGGGAGCTGTTTTTT CAIPKGLTPTGELFF
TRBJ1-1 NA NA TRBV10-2 TGCGCCAGCAGTGAGATTGGGATCGCTTTCTTT CASSEIGIAFF
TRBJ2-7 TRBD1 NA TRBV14 TGTGCCAGCAGCCAGACAGGGCGGTACGAGCAGTACTTC CASSQTGRYEQYF
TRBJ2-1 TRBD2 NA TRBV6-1 TGTGCCAGCAGTGAAGGCTTCGGGAGGAGCGGCTACAATGAGCAGTTCTTC CASSEGFGRSGYNEQFF
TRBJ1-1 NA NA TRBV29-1 TGCAGAGCCCTCGGGGGGATAGACACTGAAGCTTTCTTT CRALGGIDTEAFF
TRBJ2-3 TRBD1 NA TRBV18 TGTGCCAGCTCACAAAGACAGGGGAGGACAGATACGCAGTATTTT CASSQRQGRTDTQYF
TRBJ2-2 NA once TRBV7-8 TGTGCCAGCAGCTCCCCCCCCTTCGCATTTAAAAACACCGGGGAGCTGTTTTTT CASSSPPFAFKNTGELFF
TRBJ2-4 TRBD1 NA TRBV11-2 TGTGCCAGCAGCTTCCAGGACAGGGGAGGAACGAGCATTCAGTACTTC CASSFQDRGGTSIQYF
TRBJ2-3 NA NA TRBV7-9 TGTGCCAGCAGCGCGCAGGGGGGCGGCACAGATACGCAGTATTTT CASSAQGGGTDTQYF
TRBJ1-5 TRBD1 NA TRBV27 TGTGCCAGCAGTTTATATTCCCGGGACAGGGCTTTTTTAGGCAATCAGCCCCAGCATTTT CASSLYSRDRAFLGNQPQHF